The rows below give T cell receptor beta chains drawn from one sample of a study of circulating CD8 cells and anti-PD-1 response in melanoma. TCRdb used MiXCR to reprocess the reads, holding one entry per CDR3 protein. The data contain fewer than 600 distinct CDR3 sequences, 10% of them seen just once; the ten biggest clones take up roughly 32%. This sample comprised CD8+ T cells from PBMCs, obtained at baseline or after one month of anti-PD-1 therapy (not recorded which). These receptors all come from a human donor with melanoma. CDR3s include the opening cysteine and the closing phenylalanine or tryptophan. D genes are given only for firm matches.

D gene: TRBD2; V gene: TRBV28; J gene: TRBJ2-7; CDR3 protein: CASSSRYGGRAAEQYF
D gene: -; V gene: TRBV27; J gene: TRBJ2-3; CDR3 protein: CASSRTTAYTQYF
D gene: TRBD1; V gene: TRBV28; J gene: TRBJ2-4; CDR3 protein: CASTSPVTGWGIQYF
D gene: -; V gene: TRBV7-3; J gene: TRBJ2-5; CDR3 protein: CASSLVGGAQETQYF
D gene: TRBD2; V gene: TRBV7-9; J gene: TRBJ2-1; CDR3 protein: CASSSRGLAGAHNEQFF
D gene: -; V gene: TRBV28; J gene: TRBJ2-1; CDR3 protein: CASSTRESYNEQFF
D gene: -; V gene: TRBV4-3; J gene: TRBJ2-7; CDR3 protein: CASSHRTDSYEQYF
D gene: -; V gene: TRBV7-3; J gene: TRBJ1-1; CDR3 protein: CASSPGPGAATEAFF
D gene: TRBD1; V gene: TRBV20-1; J gene: TRBJ2-3; CDR3 protein: CGYDRGLTDTQYF
D gene: TRBD1; V gene: TRBV7-9; J gene: TRBJ2-5; CDR3 protein: CASSPDRVIETQYF
D gene: -; V gene: TRBV29-1; J gene: TRBJ2-5; CDR3 protein: CSVVGPGEGETQYF
D gene: -; V gene: TRBV10-3; J gene: TRBJ1-6; CDR3 protein: CASGAGGNSPLHF